These 24 T cell receptor beta chains were sequenced from one sample in a study of T cells in localized non-small cell lung cancer. Produced via immunoSEQ multiplex PCR; TCRdb's table is partial and in-frame only. The profile shows 55,000 to 65,000 clones, 80% to 95% of them singletons. This specimen consisted of peripheral blood, obtained before any cancer treatment. These receptors all come from a man aged 40 to 75 with stage I lung adenocarcinoma.

V usage is TRBV11-3 and J usage is TRBJ2-3, with 8 bases that match TRBD2. Germline V gives CDR1 SGHNT, CDR2 YENEEA. Trimming removed 1 base from V and 5 bases from J; junction bases left unmatched: 2. The CDR3 consists of 14 residues. The CDR3, as DNA: TGTGCCAGCAGCTTAGTCGCGGGGGGAGATACGCAGTATTTT. Protein product: CASSLVAGGDTQYF.

The chain combines TRBV2 with TRBJ2-1; 12 nucleotides agree with TRBD2. Trimming took 8 bases from V and 4 from J; bases not matched to a gene: 9. Looked up from germline, CDR1 is SNHLY and CDR2 is FYNNEI. The CDR3 sequence is 16 residues long. The CDR3 region is CASLTSGRTEYNEQFF. Written as DNA, the CDR3 is TGTGCCAGCCTGACTAGCGGGAGAACGGAATACAATGAGCAGTTCTTC.

This clone occurred once. The chain is built from TRBV18 and TRBJ2-3; 7 positions agree with TRBD2. This CDR3 is 16 amino acids long. Germline CDR1 and CDR2: KGHSH and LQKENI. With V trimmed by 0 bases and J by 1 base, 4 bases remained unmatched. CDR3 DNA sequence: TGTGCCAGCTCACCACCGGGCACTAGCGGCACAGATACGCAGTATTTT. This gives the protein CASSPPGTSGTDTQYF. Full variable domain (rest looked up from reference TRBV18 and TRBJ2-3): NAGVMQNPRHLVRRRGQEARLRCSPMKGHSHVYWYRQLPEEGLKFMVYLQKENIIDESGMPKERFSAEFPKEGPSILRIQQVVRGDSAAYFCASSPPGTSGTDTQYFGPGTRLTVL.

The rearrangement uses TRBV7-8 and TRBJ2-1; 12 positions agree with TRBD2. The CDR3 has 17 amino acids. Trimming cost V 3 bases and J 5 bases; bases outside gene matches: 8. Germline-derived CDR1 and CDR2 are SGHVS and FQNEAQ. The CDR3 sequence is CASSFGLAGTMDNEQFF. The CDR3 DNA is TGTGCCAGCAGCTTCGGACTAGCGGGAACGATGGACAATGAGCAGTTCTTC.

In its sample, this clone was seen once. V is TRBV19 and J is TRBJ2-2; D is possibly TRBD1 or TRBD2 (5 bases each). The CDR3 loop spans 17 amino acids. V was shortened by 8 bases and J by 5 bases, with 24 bases between the two germline ends. From germline, CDR1 is LNHDA and CDR2 SQIVND (reference sequence). The CDR3 nucleotides read TGTGCCAGTGCTGCCGGACGACCCGGGACCCATACCGGGGAGCTGTTTTTT. The encoded protein is CASAAGRPGTHTGELFF. The variable domain in full, completed from reference TRBV19 and TRBJ2-2, reads DGGITQSPKYLFRKEGQNVTLSCEQNLNHDAMYWYRQDPGQGLRLIYYSQIVNDFQKGDIAEGYSVSREKKESFPLTVTSAQKNPTAFYLCASAAGRPGTHTGELFFGEGSRLTVL.

The V call is TRBV7-8, the J call TRBJ2-1, with 9 positions matching TRBD1. The CDR3 is made up of 17 amino acids. Trimming at V came to 4 bases and at J to 6 bases, leaving 13 bases not matched to a gene. The V gene's germline CDR1 is SGHVS and CDR2 FQNEAQ. DNA for the CDR3: TGTGCCAGCAGCTCCGATACCCGGGACAGGGTGGTCAATGAGCAGTTCTTC. Protein: CASSSDTRDRVVNEQFF. The full variable domain, rest sourced from reference TRBV7-8 and TRBJ2-1, is GAGVSQSPRYKVAKRGQDVALRCDPISGHVSLFWYQQALGQGPEFLTYFQNEAQLDKSGLPSDRFFAERPEGSVSTLKIQRTQQEDSAVYLCASSSDTRDRVVNEQFFGPGTRLTVL.

The rearrangement joins TRBV4-3 to TRBJ1-2; no firm D call. Germline CDR1 is LGHNA and CDR2 is YSLEER. Trimming left V 1 base short and J 8 bases short, with 23 bases between. CDR3 length: 17 amino acids. The CDR3 nucleotides are TGCGCCAGCAGCCAAGTCCCGCCCCGTGGGAAGGGTGGAGGCTACACCTTC. Protein sequence: CASSQVPPRGKGGGYTF.

This rearrangement joins TRBV29-1 to TRBJ2-5, with TRBD1 matching 7 bases. V dropped 7 bases and J dropped 2; count of bases not matched to a gene: 7. The V gene's germline CDR1 is SQVTM and CDR2 ANQGSEA. The CDR3 has 13 amino acids. CDR3 protein: CSAKGTAQETQYF. DNA for the CDR3: TGCAGCGCTAAAGGGACAGCTCAAGAGACCCAGTACTTC.

The J gene is TRBJ2-2, the V gene TRBV9; 7 positions agree with TRBD1. This CDR3 spans 15 amino acids. Germline trimming cut 6 bases from V and 0 bases from J; bases unmatched to any gene: 5. Germline CDR1 reads SGDLS; CDR2 reads YYNGEE. For the CDR3, the DNA is TGTGCCAGCACTCGGGACAGAGCGAACACCGGGGAGCTGTTTTTT. Amino acid sequence: CASTRDRANTGELFF.

The V and J genes are TRBV19 and TRBJ2-5, with unresolved D. Germline CDR1 reads LNHDA; CDR2 reads SQIVND (reference sequence). The V end was cut by 11 bases, the J end by 5 bases, with 18 bases between. This CDR3 contains 13 residues. The CDR3 loop is CASQDGPRETQYF. CDR3 sequence (DNA): TGTGCCTCCCAAGACGGACCCAGGGAGACCCAGTACTTC.

The sample holds one count of this clone. The chain couples TRBV28 to TRBJ2-7; D may be TRBD1 (6 bases). The CDR3 covers 14 residues. Germline V gene lookup returns CDR1 MDHEN and CDR2 SYDVKM. With 6 bases removed from V and 3 bases from J, the gap between germline ends came to 15 bases. The CDR3 region is CASSRTSQGYEQYF. CDR3 sequence (DNA): TGTGCCAGCAGCCGAACCTCACAGGGCTACGAGCAGTACTTC.

The chain employs TRBV19 and TRBJ2-2; D is unclear. Germline CDR1 is LNHDA and CDR2 is SQIVND (reference sequence). V gave up 3 bases and J gave up 0 bases, with 8 bases separating them. The CDR3 length is 15 residues. This CDR3 is CASSMKVSNTGELFF. Written as DNA, the CDR3 is TGTGCCAGTAGTATGAAGGTATCGAACACCGGGGAGCTGTTTTTT.

In its sample, this clone was seen once. The chain combines TRBV6-5 with TRBJ1-6, with a weak D call TRBD1 (5 bases). V lost 0 bases and J lost 9, with 15 bases in between. The CDR3 is made up of 16 amino acids. Germline V lookup: CDR1 MNHEY, CDR2 SVGAGI. CDR3 amino acids: CASSYSSRWGSSPLHF. CDR3 nucleotides: TGTGCCAGCAGTTACTCATCTCGGTGGGGGTCTTCACCCCTCCACTTT.

A word on this clone: Mismatch with germline at one junction end may stem from a read error. The chain is built from TRBV11-2 and TRBJ1-1; 7 nucleotides match TRBD1. CDR1 is SGHAT, CDR2 FQNNGV, per germline. This CDR3 is built from 13 residues. DNA for the CDR3: TGTGCCAGCAGCTTAGTGACAGGGAGCCTCCTTATCTTT. Translated: CASSLVTGSLLIF.

V usage is TRBV11-2 and J usage is TRBJ1-5; 12 bases agree with TRBD1. Looked up from germline, CDR1 is SGHAT and CDR2 is FQNNGV. V was clipped by 5 bases and J by 1 base; unmatched bases: 6. The CDR3 has 17 residues. The CDR3 loop is CASSEGTGGRSNQPQHF. CDR3 DNA: TGTGCCAGCAGCGAAGGGACAGGGGGCCGGAGCAATCAGCCCCAGCATTTT.

The chain has TRBV7-3 and TRBJ2-1; perhaps TRBD2 as D (6 bases). Between the trimmed V and J ends, which lost 4 bases and 4 bases, there was a span of 8 bases. Germline V gene lookup returns CDR1 SGHTA and CDR2 FQGTGA. The length of the CDR3 is 13 residues. CDR3 residues: CASSSGEYNEQFF. The CDR3 coding sequence is TGTGCCAGCAGCTCGGGAGAGTACAATGAGCAGTTCTTC.

The rearrangement links TRBV19 to TRBJ2-6; 7 bases fit TRBD1. V trimming: 5 bases; J trimming: 2 bases; junction bases outside the gene matches: 9. Germline loops: CDR1 LNHDA, CDR2 SQIVND (reference sequence). CDR3 size: 17 residues. CDR3 sequence: CASSPRQGSPGANVLTF. Here the CDR3 DNA reads TGTGCCAGTAGTCCAAGACAGGGTTCGCCTGGGGCCAACGTCCTGACTTTC.

The table lists this clone with a few counts. The rearrangement links TRBV11-2 to TRBJ2-1, with 11 positions matching TRBD2. Germline V gene data show CDR1 as SGHAT and CDR2 as FQNNGV. The trim removed 4 bases at V and 9 bases at J, leaving 20 bases unmatched. The length of the CDR3 is 19 residues. The DNA of the CDR3 is TGTGCCAGCAGCTCCTGGACAGGGAAGCGACTAGCGGGACAGGGTGAGCAGTTCTTC. Its protein is CASSSWTGKRLAGQGEQFF.

The chain employs TRBV16 and TRBJ2-1; D perhaps matches TRBD2 (6 bases). Looked up from germline, CDR1 is KGHSY and CDR2 is FQNENV. V was cut by 0 bases and J by 6 bases, with 21 bases left in between. CDR3 length: 18 amino acids. CDR3 in DNA: TGTGCCAGCAGCCAATCTCTAGTTCTAGCGTTCCTGACCAATGAGCAGTTCTTC. Translated, it gives CASSQSLVLAFLTNEQFF.

A few counts support this clone. V is TRBV7-9 and J is TRBJ2-2; D uncertain. V was shortened by 5 bases and J by 0 bases, with 10 bases between the two germline ends. There are 15 residues in the CDR3. The germline gives CDR1 SEHNR, CDR2 FQNEAQ (reference sequence). CDR3 sequence: CASSPGLANTGELFF. As DNA, the CDR3 is TGTGCCAGCAGCCCCGGGCTCGCGAACACCGGGGAGCTGTTTTTT.

The chain joins TRBV6-1 to TRBJ2-1; D call uncertain. Trimming removed 5 bases at V and 1 base at J, with 12 bases between. There are 15 residues in the CDR3. Per the germline V gene, CDR1 is MNHNS and CDR2 is SASEGT. The CDR3 DNA sequence: TGTGCCAGCAGTCTATTACCCGGGTCCTACAATGAGCAGTTCTTC. It translates to CASSLLPGSYNEQFF.

V and J are TRBV6-1 and TRBJ2-7; 8 positions agree with TRBD1. The V gene's germline CDR1 is MNHNS and CDR2 SASEGT. The ends lost 5 bases at V and 6 bases at J; junction bases unmatched: 6. This CDR3 is built from 13 residues. The CDR3 is CASSSRQGPEQYF. For the CDR3, the DNA is TGTGCCAGCAGTTCCAGACAGGGGCCCGAGCAGTACTTC.

The chain is built from TRBV6-1 and TRBJ2-5; maybe TRBD2 (5 bases). Germline lookup yields CDR1 MNHNS and CDR2 SASEGT. The CDR3 sequence is 18 residues long. V lost 4 bases, J lost 4 bases, and 25 bases lay in between. This chain's CDR3 is CASSAGTLQVSGSETQYF. In DNA form, the CDR3 reads TGTGCCAGCAGTGCAGGCACCCTACAAGTCAGCGGATCAGAGACCCAGTACTTC.

J is TRBJ2-1 and V is TRBV9; TRBD1 matches 9 bases. The CDR3 is made up of 18 amino acids. Germline trimming cut 0 bases from V and 5 bases from J; bases unmatched to any gene: 12. Germline V gene data show CDR1 as SGDLS and CDR2 as YYNGEE. In DNA, the CDR3 is TGTGCCAGCAGCGTAGCTCAATCCGGGACAGGGAACAACAATGAGCAGTTCTTC. This codes for CASSVAQSGTGNNNEQFF.